A single sample gave rise to the 7 T cell receptor beta chains below, sequenced in a study of blood T cell repertoires in COVID-19. Here immunoSEQ multiplex PCR was the method, and the copy in TCRdb shows in-frame clones only, minus some. The sample consists of more than 200,000 clones, 84% of them appearing once. Sample: PBMCs or T cells enriched from blood (not recorded which). Receptors originate from a man aged 60 to 69 who had recovered from COVID-19.

The chain has TRBV3-1 (or the pseudogene TRBV3-2) and TRBJ2-5, with D perhaps matching TRBD2 (7 bases). Trimming shortened V by 4 bases and J by 4 bases, and 13 bases separated the two germline ends. CDR3 length equals 14 residues. Germline CDR1 and CDR2: LGHDT and YNNKEL (reference sequence). The CDR3 nucleotides are TGTGCCAGCAGCCTTTCGGGGGGCCCAGAGACCCAGTACTTC. Amino acid sequence: CASSLSGGPETQYF.

This clone was detected once. This chain joins TRBV6-1 and TRBJ1-2; D may be TRBD1 (5 bases). CDR3 length: 14 amino acids. Germline V gene data show CDR1 as MNHNS and CDR2 as SASEGT. V was pared by 1 base and J by 7 bases, with 13 bases between. CDR3: CASSEEGRALGYTF. The CDR3 nucleotides read TGTGCCAGCAGTGAAGAGGGGAGGGCTCTTGGCTACACCTTC.

This clone was observed a handful of times. The chain combines TRBV18 with TRBJ2-7; D is perhaps TRBD2 (6 bases). Germline V gives CDR1 KGHSH, CDR2 LQKENI. V gave up 2 bases and J gave up 2 bases, with 16 bases separating them. The CDR3 spans 16 residues. In nucleotides, the CDR3 is TGTGCCAGCTCACCAACCCTCGGGAGTTCCCCCTACGAGCAGTACTTC. It translates to CASSPTLGSSPYEQYF.

The chain has TRBV18 and TRBJ2-7; 7 bases agree with TRBD1. This CDR3 comprises 13 residues. V was clipped by 8 bases and J by 3 bases; unmatched bases: 7. Germline-derived CDR1 and CDR2 are KGHSH and LQKENI. CDR3 coding DNA: TGTGCCAGCAACACCGGGACAGTCTACGAGCAGTACTTC. This translates into CASNTGTVYEQYF.

Comment on this clone: The sample holds other DNA sequences that translate to the same CDR3. The chain employs TRBV12-3 or TRBV12-4 and TRBJ1-1; D call uncertain. V was clipped by 4 bases and J by 1 base, with 7 bases between them. The CDR3 has 13 amino acids. The CDR3 protein is CASSWAKNTEAFF. In nucleotides, the CDR3 is TGTGCCAGCAGTTGGGCCAAGAACACTGAAGCTTTCTTT.

The chain links TRBV5-4 to TRBJ1-2, with TRBD1 matching 11 bases. Germline CDR1 reads SGHNT; CDR2 reads YYREEE (reference sequence). CDR3 length equals 15 residues. V lost 2 bases and J lost 3; bases outside the gene matches: 3. DNA for the CDR3: TGTGCCAGCAGCTTAGCGGGACAGGGGGACTATGGCTACACCTTC. Translating it yields CASSLAGQGDYGYTF.

The chain uses TRBV11-3 and TRBJ2-7, with D unresolved. CDR3 length: 12 residues. Germline CDR1 is SGHNT and CDR2 is YENEEA. Deletions cut 0 bases from V and 7 bases from J, with 7 bases between. CDR3 protein: CASSLESSEQYF. CDR3 DNA sequence: TGTGCCAGCAGCTTAGAGAGCTCGGAGCAGTACTTC. The variable domain in full, completed from reference TRBV11-3 and TRBJ2-7, reads EAGVVQSPRYKIIEKKQPVAFWCNPISGHNTLYWYLQNLGQGPELLIRYENEEAVDDSQLPKDRFSAERLKGVDSTLKIQPAELGDSAVYLCASSLESSEQYFGPGTRLTVT.